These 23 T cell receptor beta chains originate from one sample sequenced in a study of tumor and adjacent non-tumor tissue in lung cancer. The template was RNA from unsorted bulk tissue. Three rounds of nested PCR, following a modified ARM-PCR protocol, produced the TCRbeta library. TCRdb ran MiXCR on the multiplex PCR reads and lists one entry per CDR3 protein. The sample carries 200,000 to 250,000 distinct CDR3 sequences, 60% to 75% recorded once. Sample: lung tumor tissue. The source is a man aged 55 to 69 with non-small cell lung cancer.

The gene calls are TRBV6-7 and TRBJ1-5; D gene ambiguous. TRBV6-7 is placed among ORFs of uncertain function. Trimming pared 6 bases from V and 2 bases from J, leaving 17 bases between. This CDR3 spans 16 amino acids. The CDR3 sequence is CASRKSEQLRNQPQHF. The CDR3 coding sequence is TGTGCCAGCAGGAAATCTGAGCAGCTTCGCAATCAGCCCCAGCATTTT.

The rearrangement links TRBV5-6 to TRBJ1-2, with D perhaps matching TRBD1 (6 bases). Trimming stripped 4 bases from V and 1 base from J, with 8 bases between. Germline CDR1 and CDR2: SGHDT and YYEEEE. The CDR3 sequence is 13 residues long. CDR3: CASSPGVNYGYTF. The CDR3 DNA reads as TGTGCCAGCAGCCCAGGGGTTAACTATGGCTACACCTTC.

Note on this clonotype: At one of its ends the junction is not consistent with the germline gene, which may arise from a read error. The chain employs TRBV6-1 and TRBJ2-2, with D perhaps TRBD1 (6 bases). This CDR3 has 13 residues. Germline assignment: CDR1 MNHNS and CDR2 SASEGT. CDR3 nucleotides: TGTACCAGCAGGGGAAGTATCACCGGGGAGCTGTTTTTT. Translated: CTSRGSITGELFF.

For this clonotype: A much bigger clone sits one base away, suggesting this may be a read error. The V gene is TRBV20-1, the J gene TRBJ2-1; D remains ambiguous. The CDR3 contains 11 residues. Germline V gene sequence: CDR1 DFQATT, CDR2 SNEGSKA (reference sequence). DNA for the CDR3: TGCAGTGCTAGAGGTGGCCTCGAGCAGATCTTC. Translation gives CSARGGLEQIF.

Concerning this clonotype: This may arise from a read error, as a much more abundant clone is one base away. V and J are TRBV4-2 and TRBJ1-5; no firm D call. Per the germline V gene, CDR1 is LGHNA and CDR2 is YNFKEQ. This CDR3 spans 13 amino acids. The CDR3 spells CASSQERNQAQHF. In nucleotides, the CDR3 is TGTGCCAGCAGCCAAGAGCGGAATCAGGCCCAGCATTTT.

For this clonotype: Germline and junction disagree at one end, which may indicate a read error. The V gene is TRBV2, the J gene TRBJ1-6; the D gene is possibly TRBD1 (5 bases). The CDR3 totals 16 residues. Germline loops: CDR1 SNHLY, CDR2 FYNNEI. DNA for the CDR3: TGTGCCAGCAGGGGAGGGACGCTCCCCTATAATTCACCTCTCCACTTT. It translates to CASRGGTLPYNSPLHF. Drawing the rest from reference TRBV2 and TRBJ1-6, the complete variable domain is EPEVTQTPSHQVTQMGQEVILRCVPISNHLYFYWYRQILGQKVEFLVSFYNNEISEKSEIFDDQFSVERPDGSNFTLKIRSTKLEDSAMYFCASRGGTLPYNSPLHFGNGTRLTVT.

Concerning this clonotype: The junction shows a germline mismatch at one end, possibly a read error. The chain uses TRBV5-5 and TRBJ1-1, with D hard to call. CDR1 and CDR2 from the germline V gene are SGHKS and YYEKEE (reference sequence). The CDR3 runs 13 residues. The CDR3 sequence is CTSIRGPNTEAFF. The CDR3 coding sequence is TGCACCAGCATCAGAGGTCCGAACACTGAAGCTTTCTTT.

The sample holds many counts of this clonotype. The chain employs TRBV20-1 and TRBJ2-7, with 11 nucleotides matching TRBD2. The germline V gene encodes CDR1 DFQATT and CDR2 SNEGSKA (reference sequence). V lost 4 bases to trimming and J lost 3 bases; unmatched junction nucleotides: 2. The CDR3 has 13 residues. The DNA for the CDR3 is TGCAGTGCTACCGGGACTAGCGGCTACGAGCAGTACTTC. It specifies CSATGTSGYEQYF.

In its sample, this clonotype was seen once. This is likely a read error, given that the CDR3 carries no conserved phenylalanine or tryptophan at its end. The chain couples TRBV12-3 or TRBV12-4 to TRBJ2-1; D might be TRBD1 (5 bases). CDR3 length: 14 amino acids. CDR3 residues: CASSWGQSYNDQFS. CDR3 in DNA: TGTGCCAGCAGTTGGGGCCAGTCCTACAATGATCAGTTCTCC.

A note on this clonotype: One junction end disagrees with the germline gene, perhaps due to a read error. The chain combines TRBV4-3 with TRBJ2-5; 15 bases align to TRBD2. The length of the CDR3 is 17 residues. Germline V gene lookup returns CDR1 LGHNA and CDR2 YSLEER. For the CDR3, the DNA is TGCACCAGCAGCCGGACTAGCGGGAGGGCCAGGGGAGAGACCCAGTACTTC. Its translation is CTSSRTSGRARGETQYF.

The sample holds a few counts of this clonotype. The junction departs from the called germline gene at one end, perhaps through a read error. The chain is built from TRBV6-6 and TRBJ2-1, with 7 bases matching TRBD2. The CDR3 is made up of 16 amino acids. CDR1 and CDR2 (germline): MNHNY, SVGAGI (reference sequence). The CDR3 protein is CASNYTRAGESREQFF. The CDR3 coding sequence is TGTGCCAGCAATTACACCCGCGCGGGGGAGTCCCGGGAGCAGTTCTTC.

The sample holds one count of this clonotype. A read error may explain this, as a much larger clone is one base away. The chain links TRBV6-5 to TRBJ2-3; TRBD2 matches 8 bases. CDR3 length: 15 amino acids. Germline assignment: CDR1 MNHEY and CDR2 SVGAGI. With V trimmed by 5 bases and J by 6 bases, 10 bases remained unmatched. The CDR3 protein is CASSQKGLGSDTQYF. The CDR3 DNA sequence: TGTGCCAGCAGTCAAAAGGGACTAGGCTCGGATACGCAGTATTTT.

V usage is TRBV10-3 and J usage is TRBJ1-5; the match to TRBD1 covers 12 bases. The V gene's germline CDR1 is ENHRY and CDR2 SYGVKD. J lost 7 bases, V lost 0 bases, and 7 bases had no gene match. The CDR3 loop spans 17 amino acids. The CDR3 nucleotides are TGTGCCATCAGTGAGTCGGGGGGACAGGGGGCGGGACAGCCCCAGCATTTT. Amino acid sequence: CAISESGGQGAGQPQHF.

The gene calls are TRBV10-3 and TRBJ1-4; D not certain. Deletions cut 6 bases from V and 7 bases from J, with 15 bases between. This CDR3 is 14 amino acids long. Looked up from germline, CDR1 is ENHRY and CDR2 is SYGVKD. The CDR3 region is CAIRSAGISEKLFF. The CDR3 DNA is TGTGCCATCAGGTCAGCGGGGATTAGTGAAAAACTGTTTTTT.

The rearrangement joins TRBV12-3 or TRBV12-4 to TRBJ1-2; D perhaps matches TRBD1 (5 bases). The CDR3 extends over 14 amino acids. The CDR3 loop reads CDNSYGRGFYGYTF. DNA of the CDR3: TGTGACAACAGTTATGGGCGGGGGTTCTATGGCTACACCTTC.

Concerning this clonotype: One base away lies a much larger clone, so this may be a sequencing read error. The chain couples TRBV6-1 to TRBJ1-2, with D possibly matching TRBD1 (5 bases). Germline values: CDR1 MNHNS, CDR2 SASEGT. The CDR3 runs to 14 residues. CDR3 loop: CASIEGASQRGYTF. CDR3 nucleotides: TGTGCCAGCATTGAAGGGGCCTCACAAAGGGGCTACACCTTC.

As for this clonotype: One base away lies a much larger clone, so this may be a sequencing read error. The CDR3 here is CASSSGTTQPQHF. CDR3 sequence (DNA): TGTGCCAGCAGCTCCGGGACGACTCAGCCCCAGCATTTT. V usage is TRBV6-5 and J usage is TRBJ1-5; TRBD1 is a possible D gene (5 bases). Germline CDR1 reads MNHEY; CDR2 reads SVGAGI. The CDR3 is 13 amino acids. V shed 6 bases and J shed 6 bases, with 12 bases lying between them.

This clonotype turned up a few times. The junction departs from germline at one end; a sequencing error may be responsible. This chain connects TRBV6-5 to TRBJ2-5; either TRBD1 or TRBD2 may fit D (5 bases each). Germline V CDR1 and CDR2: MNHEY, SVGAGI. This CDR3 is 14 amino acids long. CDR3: CASSRWGFQETQYF. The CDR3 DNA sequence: TGTGCGAGCAGCCGCTGGGGGTTTCAAGAGACCCAGTACTTC.

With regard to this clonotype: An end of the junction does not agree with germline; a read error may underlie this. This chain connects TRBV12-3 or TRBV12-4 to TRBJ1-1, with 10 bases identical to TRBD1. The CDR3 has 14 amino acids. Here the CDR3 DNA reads TGTGCCAGCAGCCACGACAGGGGGCATACTGAACCTTTCTTT. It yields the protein CASSHDRGHTEPFF.

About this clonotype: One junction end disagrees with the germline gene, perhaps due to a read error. As DNA, the CDR3 is TGTGCCGGCAGCCAAGTCCCAGGGGAGGCCACTGAAGCTTTCTTT. Translating gives CAGSQVPGEATEAFF. V and J are TRBV4-2 and TRBJ1-1; D may be TRBD1 (6 bases). Per the germline V gene, CDR1 is LGHNA and CDR2 is YNFKEQ. The CDR3 is 15 amino acids.

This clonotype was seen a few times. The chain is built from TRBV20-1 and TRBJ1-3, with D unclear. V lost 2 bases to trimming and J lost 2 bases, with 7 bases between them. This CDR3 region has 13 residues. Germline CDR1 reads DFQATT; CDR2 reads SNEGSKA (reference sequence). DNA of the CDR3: TGCAGTGCTAGACAGGCTACTGGAAACACCATATATTTT. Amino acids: CSARQATGNTIYF.

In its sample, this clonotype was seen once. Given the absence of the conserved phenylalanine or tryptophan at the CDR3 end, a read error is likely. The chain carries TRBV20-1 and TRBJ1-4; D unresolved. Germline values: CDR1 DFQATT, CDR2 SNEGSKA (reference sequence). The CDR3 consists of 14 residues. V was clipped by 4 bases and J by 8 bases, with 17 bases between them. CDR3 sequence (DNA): TGCAGTGCTACTATGACCGCCGGAGGGGAAAAACTGTTTTTG. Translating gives CSATMTAGGEKLFL.

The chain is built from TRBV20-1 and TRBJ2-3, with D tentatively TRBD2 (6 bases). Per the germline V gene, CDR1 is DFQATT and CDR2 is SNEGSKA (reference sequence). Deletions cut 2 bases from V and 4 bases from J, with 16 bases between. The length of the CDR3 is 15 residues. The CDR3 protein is CSARYPNGRPDTQYF. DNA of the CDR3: TGCAGTGCTAGATATCCCAACGGGAGACCAGATACGCAGTATTTT.